This section outlines one T cell receptor beta chain sequence together with its context. The V gene's germline CDR1 is MNHEY and CDR2 SMNVEV (reference sequence). The CDR3 runs 15 residues. V lost 2 bases to trimming and J lost 6 bases, with 15 bases between them. The sample originates from a study of blood T cell repertoires in COVID-19. Overall study context: The United States, Italy and Spain provided the acute and convalescent COVID-19 samples. PBMCs, B-cell-depleted T cells, or T cells provided the cDNA or gDNA that made up the material.

In the original workflow: Amplification with reference gene primers provided the estimates of nucleated cell counts. This table comes from immunoSEQ multiplex PCR, and its TCRdb copy is limited to in-frame clones, with some not included. D and trimming come from the DNA, and the V and J calls and clone size come from that table. The repertoire holds 50,000 to 55,000 clones, with about 80% as singletons. The chain couples TRBV27 to TRBJ2-3, with D uncertain. This sequence originates from a human donor in a cohort sampled during active COVID-19. The source material was peripheral blood. CDR3 sequence (DNA): TGTGCCAGCAGTTTAGGCGTCTTATTCGGGGATACGCAGTATTTT. Protein sequence: CASSLGVLFGDTQYF.